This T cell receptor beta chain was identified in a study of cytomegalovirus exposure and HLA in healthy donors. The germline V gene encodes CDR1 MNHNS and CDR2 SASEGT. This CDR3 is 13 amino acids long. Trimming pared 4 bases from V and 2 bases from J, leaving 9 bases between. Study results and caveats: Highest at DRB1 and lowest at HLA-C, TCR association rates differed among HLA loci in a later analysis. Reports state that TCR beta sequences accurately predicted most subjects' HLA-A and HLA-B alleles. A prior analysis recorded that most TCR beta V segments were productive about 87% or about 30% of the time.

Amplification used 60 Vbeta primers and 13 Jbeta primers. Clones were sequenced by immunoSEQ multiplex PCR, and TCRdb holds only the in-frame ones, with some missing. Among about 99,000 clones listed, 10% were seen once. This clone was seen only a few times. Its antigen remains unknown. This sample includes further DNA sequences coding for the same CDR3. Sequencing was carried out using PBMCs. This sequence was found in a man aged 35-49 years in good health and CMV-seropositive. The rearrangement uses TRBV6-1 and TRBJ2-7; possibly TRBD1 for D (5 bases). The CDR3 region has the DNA TGTGCCAGCAGTGCTGGACAAGCCTACGAGCAGTACTTC. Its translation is CASSAGQAYEQYF.